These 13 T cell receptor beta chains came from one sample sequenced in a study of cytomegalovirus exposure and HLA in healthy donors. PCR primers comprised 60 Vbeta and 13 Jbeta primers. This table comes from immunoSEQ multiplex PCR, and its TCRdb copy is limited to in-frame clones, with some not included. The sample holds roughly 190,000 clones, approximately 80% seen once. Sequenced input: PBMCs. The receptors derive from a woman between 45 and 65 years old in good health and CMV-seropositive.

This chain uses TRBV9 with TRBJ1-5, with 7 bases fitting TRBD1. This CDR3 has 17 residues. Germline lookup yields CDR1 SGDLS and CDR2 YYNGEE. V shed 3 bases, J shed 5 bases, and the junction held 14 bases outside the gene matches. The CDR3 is CASSAYYRDRDYQPQHF. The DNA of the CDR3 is TGTGCCAGCAGCGCATACTACCGGGACAGAGATTATCAGCCCCAGCATTTT.

The CDR3 DNA sequence: TGTGCCAGCAGCTCCTTGCGGGGGAACACTGAAGCTTTCTTT. Amino acids: CASSSLRGNTEAFF. The chain joins TRBV7-8 to TRBJ1-1, with no clear D. This CDR3 has 14 residues. Per germline, CDR1 SGHVS and CDR2 FQNEAQ. The V and J ends lost 4 bases and 1 base respectively, with 10 bases between them.

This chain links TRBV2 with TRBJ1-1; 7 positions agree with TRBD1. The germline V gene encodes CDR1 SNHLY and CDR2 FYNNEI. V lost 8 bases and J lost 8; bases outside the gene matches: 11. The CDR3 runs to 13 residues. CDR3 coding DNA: TGTGCCAGCTCCCTCCGGGACAGATCAGAAGCTTTCTTT. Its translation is CASSLRDRSEAFF.

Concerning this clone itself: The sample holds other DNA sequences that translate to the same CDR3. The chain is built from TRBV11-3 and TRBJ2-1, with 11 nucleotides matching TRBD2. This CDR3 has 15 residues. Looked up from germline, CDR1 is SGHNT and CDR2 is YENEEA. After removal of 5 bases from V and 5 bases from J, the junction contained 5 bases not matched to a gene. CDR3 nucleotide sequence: TGTGCCAGCAGCCCCCGACTAGCGGGGAACAATGAGCAGTTCTTC. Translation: CASSPRLAGNNEQFF.

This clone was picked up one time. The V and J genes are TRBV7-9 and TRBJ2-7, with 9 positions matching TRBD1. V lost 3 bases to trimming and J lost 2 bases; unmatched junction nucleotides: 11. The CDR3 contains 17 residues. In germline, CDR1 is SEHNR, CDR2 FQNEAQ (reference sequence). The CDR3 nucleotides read TGTGCCAGCAGCTTGAGCCACCGGGACAGGGCCCCCTACGAGCAGTACTTC. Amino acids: CASSLSHRDRAPYEQYF.

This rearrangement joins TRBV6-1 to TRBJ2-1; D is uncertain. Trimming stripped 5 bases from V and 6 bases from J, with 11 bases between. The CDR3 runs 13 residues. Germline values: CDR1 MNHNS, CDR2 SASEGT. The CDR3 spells CASSPLSLNEQFF. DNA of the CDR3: TGTGCCAGCAGTCCCCTCAGTCTCAATGAGCAGTTCTTC.

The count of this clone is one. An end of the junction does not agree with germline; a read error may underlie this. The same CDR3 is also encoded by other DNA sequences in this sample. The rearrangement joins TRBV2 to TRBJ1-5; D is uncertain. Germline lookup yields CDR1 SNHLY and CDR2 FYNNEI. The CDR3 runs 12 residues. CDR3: CASRRGAQPQHF. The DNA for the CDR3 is TGTGCCAGCAGGCGGGGAGCTCAGCCCCAACATTTT.

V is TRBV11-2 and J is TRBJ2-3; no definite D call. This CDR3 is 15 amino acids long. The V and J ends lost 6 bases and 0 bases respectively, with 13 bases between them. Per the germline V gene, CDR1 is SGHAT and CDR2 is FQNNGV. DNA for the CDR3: TGTGCCAGCAGACTACCAACGACCAGCACAGATACGCAGTATTTT. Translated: CASRLPTTSTDTQYF.

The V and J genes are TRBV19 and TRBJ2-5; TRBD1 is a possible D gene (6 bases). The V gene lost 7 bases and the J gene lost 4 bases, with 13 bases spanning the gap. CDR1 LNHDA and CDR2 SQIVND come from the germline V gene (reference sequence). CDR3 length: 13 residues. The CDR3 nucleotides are TGTGCCAGTAACAGGGCCCGTGGAGAGACCCAGTACTTC. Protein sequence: CASNRARGETQYF. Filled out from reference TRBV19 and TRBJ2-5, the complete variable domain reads DGGITQSPKYLFRKEGQNVTLSCEQNLNHDAMYWYRQDPGQGLRLIYYSQIVNDFQKGDIAEGYSVSREKKESFPLTVTSAQKNPTAFYLCASNRARGETQYFGPGTRLLVL.

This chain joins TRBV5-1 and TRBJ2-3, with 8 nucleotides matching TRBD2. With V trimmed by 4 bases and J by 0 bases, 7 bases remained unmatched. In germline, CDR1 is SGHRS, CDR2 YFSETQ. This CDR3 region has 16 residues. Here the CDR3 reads CASSPGGGGSTDTQYF. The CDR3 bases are TGCGCCAGCAGCCCCGGGGGCGGGGGGAGCACAGATACGCAGTATTTT.

DNA for the CDR3: TGCGCCAGCAGCCGAGTTAGCGGGGGGCTATACGAGCAGTACTTC. It translates to CASSRVSGGLYEQYF. The rearrangement uses TRBV5-1 and TRBJ2-7; 10 nucleotides match TRBD2. With 4 bases clipped from V and 4 bases from J, the junction kept 8 bases outside the gene matches. CDR3 size: 15 residues. Germline V gene data show CDR1 as SGHRS and CDR2 as YFSETQ.

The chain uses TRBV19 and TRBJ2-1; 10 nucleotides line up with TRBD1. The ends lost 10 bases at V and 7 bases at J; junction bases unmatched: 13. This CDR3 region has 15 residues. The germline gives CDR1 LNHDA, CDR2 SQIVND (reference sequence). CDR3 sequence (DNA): TGTGCCACTAGATATCGGGACAGGGGTCAAAATGAGCAGTTCTTC. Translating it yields CATRYRDRGQNEQFF.

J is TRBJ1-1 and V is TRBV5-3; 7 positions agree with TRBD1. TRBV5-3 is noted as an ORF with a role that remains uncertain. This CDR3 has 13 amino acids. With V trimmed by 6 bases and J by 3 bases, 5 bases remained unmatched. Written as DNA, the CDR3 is TGTGCCAGAACCACCGACAGGGACACTGAAGCTTTCTTT. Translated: CARTTDRDTEAFF.